These 31 T cell receptor beta chains were sequenced from one sample in a study of a mutant IDH1 vaccine in newly diagnosed glioma (dated by TCRdb to the early 2020s). Interpreted using the paper, the time point label stands for: baseline, week 1 (first vaccination visit). This specimen's treatment or condition label, per the study, means: pre-vaccination baseline after standard-of-care therapy. Libraries came from the immunoSEQ multiplex PCR assay. TCRdb stores this immuneACCESS table with in-frame sequences only. Part of the clones is absent; in the studies checked, under half of the shortfall reflects unresolved V genes, and no reason is known for the rest. The sample table shows about 35,000 clones, and over 60% are seen once. The leading ten clones occupy more than 8.5% of the sample. This specimen consisted of peripheral blood mononuclear cells (PBMCs), obtained from a glioma patient treated with radiotherapy, temozolomide or both. All receptors come from a man aged 45-60 years with glioma. Some clones in this sample may be carry-over from other donors' samples.

V is TRBV10-1 and J is TRBJ1-2; D gene uncertain. CDR1 and CDR2 from the germline V gene are WNHNN and SYGVQD (reference sequence). Trimming cost V 3 bases and J 7 bases, with 3 bases left between them. This CDR3 is built from 10 residues. Here the CDR3 DNA reads TGCGCCAGCAGTGACCTTGGCTACACCTTC. It is translated as CASSDLGYTF.

The CDR3 sequence: CASSLDPPYYEQYF. CDR3 coding DNA: TGCGCCAGCAGCTTGGATCCCCCATACTACGAGCAGTACTTC. The chain recombines TRBV5-1 with TRBJ2-7, with D unclear. Germline CDR1 SGHRS, CDR2 YFSETQ. Trimming took off 0 bases at V and 3 bases at J, with 10 bases between the two ends. There are 14 residues in the CDR3.

This chain uses TRBV28 with TRBJ2-2; 9 bases line up with TRBD1. Trimming at V came to 5 bases and at J to 6 bases, leaving 7 bases not matched to a gene. This CDR3 region has 15 residues. Germline loops: CDR1 MDHEN, CDR2 SYDVKM. The CDR3 here is CASSRPGQGAGELFF. CDR3 DNA sequence: TGTGCCAGCAGTAGACCGGGACAGGGAGCCGGGGAGCTGTTTTTT.

The V call is TRBV20-1, the J call TRBJ1-2; the D is unclear. Germline V lookup: CDR1 DFQATT, CDR2 SNEGSKA (reference sequence). Trimming took off 3 bases at V and 5 bases at J, with 7 bases between the two ends. The CDR3 spans 11 residues. This CDR3 reads CSASNGYGYTF. The CDR3, as DNA: TGCAGTGCTAGTAATGGGTATGGCTACACCTTC.

The chain joins TRBV7-8 to TRBJ2-5; 7 bases line up with TRBD1. Germline assignment: CDR1 SGHVS and CDR2 FQNEAQ. V lost 5 bases and J lost 5; bases outside the gene matches: 8. This CDR3 has 14 amino acids. CDR3 coding DNA: TGTGCCAGCAGCCGACAGGGCTCAAGGGAGACCCAGTACTTC. Translation: CASSRQGSRETQYF.

V gene TRBV18 combines with J gene TRBJ1-4; D may be TRBD1 (6 bases). This CDR3 has 14 residues. The germline gives CDR1 KGHSH, CDR2 LQKENI. V lost 3 bases to trimming and J lost 6 bases, with 11 bases between them. The CDR3 nucleotides are TGTGCCAGCTCACCGGGGGGCGGTTATGAAAAACTGTTTTTT. Encoded protein: CASSPGGGYEKLFF.

The sample holds a few counts of this clone. V usage is TRBV7-9 and J usage is TRBJ1-1; the D gene is possibly TRBD1 (5 bases). Germline values: CDR1 SEHNR, CDR2 FQNEAQ (reference sequence). The length of the CDR3 is 13 residues. The V gene lost 5 bases and the J gene lost 11 bases, with 18 bases spanning the gap. This CDR3 reads CASSGGRGGEAFF. The CDR3 DNA sequence: TGTGCCAGCAGCGGGGGACGAGGAGGAGAGGCTTTCTTT. The whole variable domain, filled in from reference TRBV7-9 and TRBJ1-1, reads DTGVSQNPRHKITKRGQNVTFRCDPISEHNRLYWYRQTLGQGPEFLTYFQNEAQLEKSRLLSDRFSAERPKGSFSTLEIQRTEQGDSAMYLCASSGGRGGEAFFGQGTRLTVV.

V and J are TRBV7-9 and TRBJ2-2, with D perhaps TRBD1 or TRBD2 (5 bases each). The CDR3 has 16 residues. V was pared by 5 bases and J by 6 bases, with 19 bases between. CDR1 and CDR2 (germline): SEHNR, FQNEAQ (reference sequence). The CDR3 spells CASSRPGAREAGELFF. The DNA for the CDR3 is TGTGCCAGCAGCCGTCCCGGGGCCCGGGAAGCCGGGGAGCTGTTTTTT.

This chain uses TRBV5-1 with TRBJ1-3, with TRBD1 matching over 8 bases. The CDR3 is 15 amino acids. Germline-derived CDR1 and CDR2 are SGHRS and YFSETQ. Unmatched junction bases numbered 7, after V lost 4 bases and J lost 4 bases. The DNA of the CDR3 is TGCGCCAGCAGCCCATTGGACAGGGCCGGAAACACCATATATTTT. It encodes CASSPLDRAGNTIYF. Using reference TRBV5-1 and TRBJ1-3 for the parts outside the CDR3, the full variable domain is KAGVTQTPRYLIKTRGQQVTLSCSPISGHRSVSWYQQTPGQGLQFLFEYFSETQRNKGNFPGRFSGRQFSNSRSEMNVSTLELGDSALYLCASSPLDRAGNTIYFGEGSWLTVV.

The CDR3 nucleotides are TGTGCCAGCAGCGTAGCCCCGGGGTCGGAAGAGACCCAGTACTTC. It specifies CASSVAPGSEETQYF. This chain connects TRBV9 to TRBJ2-5; possibly TRBD2 for D (5 bases). The V end was cut by 0 bases, the J end by 3 bases, with 12 bases between. The CDR3 covers 15 residues. In germline, CDR1 is SGDLS, CDR2 YYNGEE.

This chain joins TRBV18 and TRBJ2-4; TRBD1 might be the D (6 bases). V was trimmed by 3 bases and J by 0 bases, leaving 9 bases between them. CDR3 length: 15 amino acids. Germline-derived CDR1 and CDR2 are KGHSH and LQKENI. CDR3 coding DNA: TGTGCCAGCTCACCTGGACAGATAGCCAAAAACATTCAGTACTTC. It encodes CASSPGQIAKNIQYF. Variable domain in full (rest from reference TRBV18 and TRBJ2-4): NAGVMQNPRHLVRRRGQEARLRCSPMKGHSHVYWYRQLPEEGLKFMVYLQKENIIDESGMPKERFSAEFPKEGPSILRIQQVVRGDSAAYFCASSPGQIAKNIQYFGAGTRLSVL.

This clone was recorded only once. V is TRBV6-6 and J is TRBJ2-1; possibly TRBD1 for D (6 bases). The V end was cut by 5 bases, the J end by 7 bases, with 9 bases between. Germline CDR1 is MNHNY and CDR2 is SVGAGI (reference sequence). This CDR3 is built from 12 residues. CDR3 loop: CASSPQGNEQFF. CDR3 sequence (DNA): TGTGCCAGCAGTCCTCAGGGGAATGAGCAGTTCTTC.

The chain carries TRBV9 and TRBJ2-7; D may be TRBD2 (6 bases). This CDR3 is built from 15 residues. V was cut by 0 bases and J by 4 bases, with 14 bases left in between. Germline V gene sequence: CDR1 SGDLS, CDR2 YYNGEE. The CDR3, as DNA: TGTGCCAGCAGCGTAGGACGGGAGCTGGAGTACGAGCAGTACTTC. Translated: CASSVGRELEYEQYF.

The genes are TRBV18 and TRBJ1-3; D is ambiguous. The CDR3 extends over 15 amino acids. CDR1 is KGHSH, CDR2 LQKENI, per germline. The ends were cut back, 3 bases at V and 6 bases at J, with 15 bases in the middle. Here the CDR3 reads CASSPGGDAINTIYF. The CDR3 nucleotides are TGTGCCAGCTCACCTGGCGGCGATGCAATAAACACCATATATTTT.

The rearrangement uses TRBV18 and TRBJ2-7; TRBD1 matches at 8 bases. V dropped 5 bases and J dropped 3; count of bases not matched to a gene: 12. This CDR3 has 16 residues. The germline gives CDR1 KGHSH, CDR2 LQKENI. The CDR3 protein is CASSDYRTGTIYEQYF. In DNA form, the CDR3 reads TGTGCCAGCTCAGATTACCGGACAGGGACCATCTACGAGCAGTACTTC. The complete variable domain, with remaining parts taken from reference TRBV18 and TRBJ2-7, reads NAGVMQNPRHLVRRRGQEARLRCSPMKGHSHVYWYRQLPEEGLKFMVYLQKENIIDESGMPKERFSAEFPKEGPSILRIQQVVRGDSAAYFCASSDYRTGTIYEQYFGPGTRLTVT.

This chain joins TRBV5-5 and TRBJ1-2; D unresolved. The germline V gene encodes CDR1 SGHKS and CDR2 YYEKEE (reference sequence). V was trimmed by 3 bases and J by 8 bases, leaving 20 bases between them. This CDR3 spans 15 amino acids. CDR3 amino acids: CASSSDGESSDGYTF. The CDR3 region has the DNA TGTGCCAGCAGCTCTGACGGGGAGTCCTCTGACGGCTACACCTTC. Filled out from reference TRBV5-5 and TRBJ1-2, the complete variable domain reads DAGVTQSPTHLIKTRGQQVTLRCSPISGHKSVSWYQQVLGQGPQFIFQYYEKEERGRGNFPDRFSARQFPNYSSELNVNALLLGDSALYLCASSSDGESSDGYTFGSGTRLTVV.

V is TRBV5-1 and J is TRBJ2-2; tentatively, D is TRBD2 (6 bases). Germline V gene sequence: CDR1 SGHRS, CDR2 YFSETQ. V shed 3 bases and J shed 0 bases, with 9 bases lying between them. The CDR3 covers 15 residues. The CDR3 DNA reads as TGCGCCAGCAGCTCCGGGACTCCGAACACCGGGGAGCTGTTTTTT. Protein product: CASSSGTPNTGELFF.

The table lists this clone with a few counts. This CDR3 reads CASSEDRNGNQPQHF. CDR3 DNA: TGTGCCAGCAGTGAAGACAGAAACGGGAATCAGCCCCAGCATTTT. The gene calls are TRBV2 and TRBJ1-5; D is unresolved. The CDR3 spans 15 residues. Trimming took off 1 base at V and 4 bases at J, with 11 bases between the two ends. Germline assignment: CDR1 SNHLY and CDR2 FYNNEI. The variable domain in full, completed from reference TRBV2 and TRBJ1-5, reads EPEVTQTPSHQVTQMGQEVILRCVPISNHLYFYWYRQILGQKVEFLVSFYNNEISEKSEIFDDQFSVERPDGSNFTLKIRSTKLEDSAMYFCASSEDRNGNQPQHFGDGTRLSIL.

The V call is TRBV7-8, the J call TRBJ1-1; 7 bases are a match to TRBD1. The CDR3 length is 14 residues. The ends lost 7 bases at V and 2 bases at J; junction bases unmatched: 7. Germline V gene sequence: CDR1 SGHVS, CDR2 FQNEAQ. The CDR3 sequence: CASKRGRINTEAFF. The CDR3 coding sequence is TGTGCCAGCAAGAGGGGGCGGATCAACACTGAAGCTTTCTTT.

This clone was detected a few times. V usage is TRBV7-6 and J usage is TRBJ1-5; D is ambiguous. Per germline, CDR1 SGHVS and CDR2 FNYEAQ. CDR3 length: 13 residues. Trimming left V 1 base short and J 7 bases short, with 8 bases between. The CDR3 DNA follows: TGTGCCAGCAGCTTAGGTGGAGAACAGCCCCAGCATTTT. Translated, it gives CASSLGGEQPQHF.

This clone was picked up one time. The rearrangement joins TRBV5-1 to TRBJ2-1; 10 bases are a match to TRBD1. Trimming at V came to 0 bases and at J to 5 bases, leaving 2 bases not matched to a gene. Germline CDR1 and CDR2: SGHRS and YFSETQ. The CDR3 is 15 amino acids. The CDR3 sequence: CASSLVGQGDNEQFF. Written as DNA, the CDR3 is TGCGCCAGCAGCTTGGTAGGACAGGGGGACAATGAGCAGTTCTTC.

V usage is TRBV5-1 and J usage is TRBJ1-2, with D maybe TRBD1 (6 bases). The germline gives CDR1 SGHRS, CDR2 YFSETQ. V lost 2 bases, J lost 6 bases, and 14 bases lay in between. The CDR3 extends over 14 amino acids. The CDR3 DNA follows: TGCGCCAGCAGCTTTCAATCCAGGGACAATGGCTACACCTTC. The encoded protein is CASSFQSRDNGYTF.

The CDR3 is CASSSPGLTVVQYF. For the CDR3, the DNA is TGTGCCAGCAGCTCACCGGGACTGACGGTCGTGCAGTACTTC. The chain carries TRBV7-2 and TRBJ2-7; possibly TRBD2 for D (6 bases). From germline, CDR1 is SGHTA and CDR2 FQGNSA. The CDR3 runs to 14 residues. Trimming took 4 bases from V and 9 from J, leaving 19 bases between them.

The genes are TRBV9 and TRBJ2-1; no clear D. The CDR3 spans 16 residues. V shed 0 bases and J shed 0 bases, with 10 bases lying between them. The germline V gene has CDR1 SGDLS and CDR2 YYNGEE. This CDR3 is CASSVAGESSYNEQFF. CDR3 bases: TGTGCCAGCAGCGTAGCGGGCGAGAGCTCCTACAATGAGCAGTTCTTC.

The chain employs TRBV7-9 and TRBJ1-5; D is perhaps TRBD1 (6 bases). This CDR3 is 12 amino acids long. Trimming pared 6 bases from V and 7 bases from J, leaving 10 bases between. The V gene's germline CDR1 is SEHNR and CDR2 FQNEAQ (reference sequence). The CDR3 loop reads CASRGGDQPQHF. CDR3 in DNA: TGTGCCAGCAGAGGGGGGGACCAGCCCCAGCATTTT.

The chain has TRBV5-6 and TRBJ2-1; 7 bases match TRBD1. Germline CDR1 and CDR2: SGHDT and YYEEEE. The CDR3 has 13 amino acids. V shed 1 base and J 8 bases; nucleotides not matched to a gene: 3. The CDR3: CASSLTGVDEQFF. The CDR3 DNA is TGTGCCAGCAGCTTGACAGGGGTGGATGAGCAGTTCTTC.

The count of this clone is one. The chain joins TRBV27 to TRBJ2-1; 8 positions agree with TRBD1. This CDR3 spans 14 amino acids. The germline V gene encodes CDR1 MNHEY and CDR2 SMNVEV (reference sequence). The ends lost 5 bases at V and 5 bases at J; junction bases unmatched: 5. The CDR3 reads CASSPWTGNNEQFF. In DNA form, the CDR3 reads TGTGCCAGCAGTCCGTGGACAGGGAACAATGAGCAGTTCTTC.

This clone was found a few times. The chain recombines TRBV6-4 with TRBJ2-2; 9 bases map to TRBD2. The CDR3 is made up of 17 amino acids. The V gene end was trimmed by 4 bases and the J gene end by 0 bases; junction bases not matched to a gene: 6. Germline V gene data show CDR1 as MRHNA and CDR2 as SNTAGT. The CDR3 bases are TGTGCCAGCAGTGGCGATGCGGGGGGGGCGAACACCGGGGAGCTGTTTTTT. Its translation is CASSGDAGGANTGELFF.

The chain has TRBV4-1 and TRBJ1-1; D is unclear. Trimming removed 0 bases at V and 7 bases at J, with 9 bases between. From germline, CDR1 is MGHRA and CDR2 YSYEKL. CDR3 length: 13 amino acids. The CDR3 DNA reads TGCGCCAGCAGCCAAGAGGCGTGGGGTGAAGCTTTCTTT. Its protein product is CASSQEAWGEAFF.

In DNA, the CDR3 is TGCGCCAGCAGCCTAGGACAGGAGACGGATACGCAGTATTTT. Protein product: CASSLGQETDTQYF. The chain links TRBV5-1 to TRBJ2-3, with 7 bases aligning to TRBD1. The CDR3 loop spans 14 amino acids. J was trimmed by 6 bases and V by 4 bases; bases with no gene match: 8. The germline gives CDR1 SGHRS, CDR2 YFSETQ.

The rearrangement uses TRBV7-9 and TRBJ2-1; TRBD2 is a possible D gene (5 bases). The CDR3 has 13 amino acids. V was cut by 4 bases and J by 9 bases, with 13 bases left in between. Germline CDR1 SEHNR, CDR2 FQNEAQ (reference sequence). The CDR3 DNA is TGTGCCAGCAGCTCTGGACTTTTGGGTGAGCAGTTCTTC. Translating it yields CASSSGLLGEQFF.